The entry that follows covers one TCR beta chain sequence. No antigen is known for it. The data derive from a study of CD8 T cells in ankylosing spondylitis. Germline lookup yields CDR1 SGHRS and CDR2 YFSETQ. Trimming at V came to 7 bases and at J to 5 bases, leaving 9 bases not matched to a gene. This CDR3 has 16 residues. Findings and caveats of the study: Seemingly characteristic of ankylosing spondylitis blood was a TCR beta motif consisting of 7 or 8 highly homologous variants. Matched ankylosing spondylitis synovial fluid reportedly contained a significantly enriched population of disease-linked clones. Disease-linked clones displayed a CD8+ phenotype and appeared relatively rarely in peripheral blood.

Researchers built TCR beta libraries using quantitative 5'-RACE with molecular barcodes. TCRdb used MiXCR to reprocess the 5' RACE reads, holding one entry per CDR3 protein. The table includes some 330,000 distinct CDR3 sequences, 6.5% to 10% detected once. Sequencing was done on a sample of blood, either unsorted or a sorted T cell fraction (not recorded which). This receptor was identified in a male donor with ankylosing spondylitis. V usage is TRBV5-1 and J usage is TRBJ2-1; TRBD2 matches 13 bases. The CDR3 DNA follows: TGCGCCAGCCGCCTCGGGACTAGCGGGGCTAACAATGAGCAGTTCTTC. Encoded protein: CASRLGTSGANNEQFF.